One T cell receptor (beta chain) is described in this entry. Its antigen is undetermined. With a J-beta primer mix and a sample-barcoded 5' primer, a second PCR ran roughly 7 to 11 cycles. TCRdb reprocessed the 5' RACE reads via MiXCR and lists one record per CDR3 protein. This sample has around 1,000,000 distinct CDR3 sequences; about 25% occur once, and the top ten carry 0.75%. This sample is drawn from a study of blood T cells in healthy people across ages. The study isolated at least 6.5 million PBMCs from each sample. This CDR3 spans 16 amino acids. V was clipped by 1 base and J by 2 bases; unmatched bases: 6. Per the germline V gene, CDR1 is KGHSH and CDR2 is LQKENI. Study findings and constraints: A strong correlation between TCR beta diversity and naive T cell percentage was seen.

This same sample was also taken into another study, of T cells of mothers and their children. Per that paper: All donors were healthy and Caucasian; they were a few mothers and their six children. The study found slightly higher but non-significant overlap in related versus unrelated mother-child pairs.

V and J are TRBV18 and TRBJ2-3, with 7 bases fitting TRBD2. The receptor was isolated from a girl aged 2-9 years in good health. The sequencing sample was made of blood. The CDR3 sequence is CASSPLGGSYTDTQYF. CDR3 sequence (DNA): TGTGCCAGCTCACCACTGGGCGGGAGTTACACAGATACGCAGTATTTT.